Listed below are T cell receptor beta chains from one sample, sequenced in a study of CD8+ T cells in alopecia areata. Using immunoSEQ multiplex PCR, the repertoire was profiled, and TCRdb retains in-frame clones only, with some absent. This sample has some 240,000 clones; 57% occur once, and the top ten carry 0.45%. The sequenced sample was CD4+ T cells sorted from blood, obtained at week 0. The origin of the receptors is a human donor with alopecia areata. Each CDR3 is given with its conserved first and last residue.

TRBV7-3	CASSLGGDYGYTF
TRBV10-3	CAIRIAGPDEQYF
TRBV5-1	CASRSDRGSSYNEQFF
TRBV6-6	CASSRTTGGSYNEQFF
TRBV6-1	CASSEAGTGKNIQYF
TRBV5-1	CASSRDTGELFF
TRBV6-6	CASSPGTLSEDQPQHF
TRBV14	CASSQNEGAGYTF
TRBV30	CAWSTGNSQETQYF
TRBV19	CASSNWISNQPQHF
TRBV27	CASSFYNSPLHF
TRBV29-1	CSYGQGNYGYTF
TRBV30	CAWSVGGAAYEQYF
TRBV5-1	CASSLSGDEQYF
TRBV5-6	CASSLRPEDLRNEKLFF
TRBV4-1	CASSQPGRQGRETQYF
TRBV4-1	CASSQADRGLRGYTF
TRBV6-5	CASRDRGDFNNEQFF
TRBV29-1	CSVPGGPVYNEQFF
TRBV5-1	CASSLGSTSNEQFF
TRBV30	CAWKGPGAMYNEQFF
TRBV5-1	CASSLLVRDTEAFF
TRBV29-1	CSVEFVSNYGYTF
TRBV5-1	CASSFEGANTEAFF
TRBV4-1	CASSQDRPGEQFF
TRBV7-9	CASSSRPGGTGELFF
TRBV2	CASRDDWGKTQYF
TRBV7-3	CASSSGAGELFF
TRBV5-4	CASRRGIGETQYF
TRBV29-1	CSAGEARQPQHF
TRBV29-1	CSVGTRGAYGYTF
TRBV7-9	CASSKGLADQETQYF
TRBV27	CASSFSRTGLGEKLFF
TRBV5-1	CASSLVGLAGGEQFF
TRBV29-1	CSVEGREGGYTF
TRBV30	CASYSPGGEQYF
TRBV13	CASSYRDSYNSPLHF
TRBV11-2	CASSLVEGEQFF
TRBV5-6	CASSLDGAAQHF
TRBV7-3	CASSSTQLAAFGEQFF
TRBV7-2	CASSIVRIRDGYTF
TRBV4-2	CASSQDILAGDYEQYF
TRBV5-1	CASSLGSGRTLGEQYF
TRBV7-3	CASSSQGPNTGELFF
TRBV5-4	CASSLGAGMVTDTQYF
TRBV5-1	CASSGTGTGDTEAFF
TRBV5-6	CASSRGRLTNTGELFF
TRBV4-1	CASSLWGSSGSETQYF
TRBV25-1	CASRGTGAYEQYF
TRBV7-3	CASSLTPSTSTDTQYF
TRBV5-1	CASSLAVLGQGSGNEQFF
TRBV7-9	CATLDRATTNEKLFF
TRBV29-1	CSVSSAYSNQPQHF
TRBV5-4	CASSLGDRGLGSPLHF
TRBV29-1	CSVEDGQGASLEAFF